Described below is a single T cell receptor (beta chain) sequence and its context. Its antigen is currently unknown. The data were produced by immunoSEQ multiplex PCR, yet TCRdb's version contains in-frame clones alone and is incomplete. The table lists some 2,500,000 clones, roughly 92% of them singletons. This sample was included in a study of shared clonotypes between healthy human individuals. Study context: Each donor contributed plates that comprised three CD4 naive, three CD4 memory, two CD8 naive and one CD8 memory. Broader study findings: As a rule, naive subsets had a larger estimated richness than memory subsets. Clonotype sharing across a few donors was observed for around 4.8% of naive CD4 clonotypes.

Germline values: CDR1 MNHEY, CDR2 SVGAGI. This CDR3 spans 15 amino acids. V lost 10 bases to trimming and J lost 1 base; unmatched junction nucleotides: 13. CD4+ cells were split into CD45RA+ naive and CD45RA-negative memory subsets. The chain joins TRBV6-5 to TRBJ2-7; TRBD1 matches at 7 bases. Sequencing used naive CD4+ T cells from PBMCs. The sample's subset: CD45RA+ positively selected. The origin of this receptor is a man aged 18 to 29 in good health. Some clones in this sample may be carry-over from other donors' samples. CDR3 DNA: TGTGCCACCAGGGGGACCAGCCTTGGGTCCTACGAGCAGTACTTC. Translating it yields CATRGTSLGSYEQYF.